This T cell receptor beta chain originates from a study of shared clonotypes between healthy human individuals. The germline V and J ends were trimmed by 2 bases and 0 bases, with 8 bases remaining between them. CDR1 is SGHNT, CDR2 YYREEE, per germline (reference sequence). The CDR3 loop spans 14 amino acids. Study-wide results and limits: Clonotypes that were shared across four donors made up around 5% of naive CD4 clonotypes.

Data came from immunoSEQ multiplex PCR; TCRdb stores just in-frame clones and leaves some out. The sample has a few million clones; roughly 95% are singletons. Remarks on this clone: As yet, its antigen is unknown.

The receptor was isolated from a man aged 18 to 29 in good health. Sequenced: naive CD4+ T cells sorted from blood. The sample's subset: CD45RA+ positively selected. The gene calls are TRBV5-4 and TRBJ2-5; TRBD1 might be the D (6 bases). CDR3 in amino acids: CASSFRTDQETQYF. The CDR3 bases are TGTGCCAGCAGCTTTCGGACAGACCAAGAGACCCAGTACTTC.